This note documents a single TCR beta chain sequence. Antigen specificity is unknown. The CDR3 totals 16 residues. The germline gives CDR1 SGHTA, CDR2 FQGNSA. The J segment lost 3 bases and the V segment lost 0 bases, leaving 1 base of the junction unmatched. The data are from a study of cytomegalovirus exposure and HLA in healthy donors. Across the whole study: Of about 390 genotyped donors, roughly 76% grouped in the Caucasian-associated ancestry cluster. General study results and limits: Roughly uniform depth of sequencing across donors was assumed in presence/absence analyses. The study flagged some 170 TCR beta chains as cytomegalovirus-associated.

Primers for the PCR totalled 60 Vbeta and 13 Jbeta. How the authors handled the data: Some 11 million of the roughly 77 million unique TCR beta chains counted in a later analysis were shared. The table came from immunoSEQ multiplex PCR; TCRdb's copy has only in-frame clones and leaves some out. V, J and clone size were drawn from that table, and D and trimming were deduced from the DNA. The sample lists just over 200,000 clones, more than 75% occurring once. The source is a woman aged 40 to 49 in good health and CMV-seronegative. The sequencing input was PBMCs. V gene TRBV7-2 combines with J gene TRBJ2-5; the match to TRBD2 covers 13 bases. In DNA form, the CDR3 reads TGTGCCAGCAGCTTAGCGGGGACTAGCGGGAAAGAGACCCAGTACTTC. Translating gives CASSLAGTSGKETQYF.